This TCR beta chain was identified during a study of CD8+ T cells in alopecia areata. Overall study: Skin-grafted 7-10-week-old female C3H/HeJ mice received tissue from roughly 6-12-month-old C3H/HeJ donors with spontaneous alopecia.

Reverse transcription of extracted RNA yielded cDNA, which provided the sequencing template. The repertoire was sequenced with immunoSEQ multiplex PCR; TCRdb's copy has only in-frame clones and lacks some. This sample carries more than 250,000 clones and no singletons, and about 1.1% goes to the top ten. Sorting relied on CD4, CD8alpha, NKG2D, NKG2ACE and other markers applied to pooled cutaneous lymph node cells. V gave up 2 bases and J gave up 1 base; unmatched junction bases: 5. CDR1 and CDR2 from the germline V gene are NNHNN and SYGAGS (reference sequence). The CDR3 loop spans 16 amino acids. Comments on this clone: The germline and genes are mouse ones. Read sequence stops 4 residues before the CDR3 end, and the germline J gene provides the missing end.

The chain has TRBV13-2 and TRBJ2-1, with 8 bases fitting TRBD1. The sequence derives from a C3H/HeJ mouse with alopecia areata. This strain has MHC haplotype H2-k. Sample: CD4+ T cells sorted from a lymph node. The CDR3 loop is CASGDQNRGNYAEQFF. The CDR3 bases that were read are TGTGCCAGCGGTGACCAAAACAGGGGGAACTATGCT.